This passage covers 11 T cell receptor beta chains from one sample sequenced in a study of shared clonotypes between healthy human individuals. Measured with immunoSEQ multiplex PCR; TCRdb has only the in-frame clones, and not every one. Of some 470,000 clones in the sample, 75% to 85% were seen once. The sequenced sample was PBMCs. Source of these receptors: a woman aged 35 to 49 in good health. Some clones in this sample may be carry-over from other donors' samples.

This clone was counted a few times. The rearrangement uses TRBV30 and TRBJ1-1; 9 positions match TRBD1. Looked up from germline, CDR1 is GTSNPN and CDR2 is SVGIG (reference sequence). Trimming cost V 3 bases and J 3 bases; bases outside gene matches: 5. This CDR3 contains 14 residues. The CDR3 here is CAWRGDRVDTEAFF. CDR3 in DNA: TGTGCCTGGAGGGGGGACAGGGTGGACACTGAAGCTTTCTTT. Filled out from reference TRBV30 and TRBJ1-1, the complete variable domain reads SQTIHQWPATLVQPVGSPLSLECTVEGTSNPNLYWYRQAAGRGLQLLFYSVGIGQISSEVPQNLSASRPQDRQFILSSKKLLLSDSGFYLCAWRGDRVDTEAFFGQGTRLTVV.

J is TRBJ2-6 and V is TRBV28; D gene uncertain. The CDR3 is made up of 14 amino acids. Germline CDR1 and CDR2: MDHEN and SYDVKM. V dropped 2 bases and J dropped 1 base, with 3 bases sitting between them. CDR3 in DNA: TGTGCCAGCAGTTTAAGATCTGGGGCCAACGTCCTGACTTTC. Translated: CASSLRSGANVLTF.

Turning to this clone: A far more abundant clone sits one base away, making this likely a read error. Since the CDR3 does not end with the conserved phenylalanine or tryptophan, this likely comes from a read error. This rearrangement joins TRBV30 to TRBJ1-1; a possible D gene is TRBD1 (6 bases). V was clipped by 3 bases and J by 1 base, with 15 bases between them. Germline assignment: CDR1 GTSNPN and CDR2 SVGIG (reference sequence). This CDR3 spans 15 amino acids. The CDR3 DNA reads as TGTGCCTGGAGCCTTGGACAGAAAAAGAACACTGAAGCTTTCTCT. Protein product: CAWSLGQKKNTEAFS.

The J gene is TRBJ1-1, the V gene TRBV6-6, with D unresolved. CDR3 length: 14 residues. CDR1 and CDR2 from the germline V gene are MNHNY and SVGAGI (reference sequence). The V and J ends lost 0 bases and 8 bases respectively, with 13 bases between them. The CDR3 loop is CASSYSTTGVEAFF. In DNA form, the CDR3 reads TGTGCCAGCAGTTACTCGACAACTGGGGTCGAAGCTTTCTTT.

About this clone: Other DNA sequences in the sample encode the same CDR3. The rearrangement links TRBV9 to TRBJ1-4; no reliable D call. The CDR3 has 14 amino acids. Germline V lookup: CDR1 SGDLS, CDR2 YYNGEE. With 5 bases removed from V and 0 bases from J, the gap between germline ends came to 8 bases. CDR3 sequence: CASSPTATNEKLFF. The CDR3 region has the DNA TGTGCCAGCAGTCCAACAGCAACTAATGAAAAACTGTTTTTT.

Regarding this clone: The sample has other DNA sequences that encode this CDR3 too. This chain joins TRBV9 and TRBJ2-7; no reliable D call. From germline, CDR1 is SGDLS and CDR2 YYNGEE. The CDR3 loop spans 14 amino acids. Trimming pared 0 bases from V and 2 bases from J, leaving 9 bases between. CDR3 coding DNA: TGTGCCAGCAGCGTAGGTGGAGCCGCCTACGAGCAGTACTTC. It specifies CASSVGGAAYEQYF.

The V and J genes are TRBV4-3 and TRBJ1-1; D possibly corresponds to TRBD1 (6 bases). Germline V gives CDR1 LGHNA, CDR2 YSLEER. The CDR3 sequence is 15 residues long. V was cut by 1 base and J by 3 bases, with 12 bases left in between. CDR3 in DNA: TGCGCCAGCAGCCAAGGGGGGGGGCCGGACACTGAAGCTTTCTTT. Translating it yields CASSQGGGPDTEAFF.

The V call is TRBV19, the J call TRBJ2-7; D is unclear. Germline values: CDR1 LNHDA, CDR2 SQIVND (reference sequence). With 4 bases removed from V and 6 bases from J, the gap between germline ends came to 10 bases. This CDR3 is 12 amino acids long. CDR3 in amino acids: CASSRSSAEQYF. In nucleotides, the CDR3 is TGTGCCAGTAGTAGATCCTCGGCCGAGCAGTACTTC.

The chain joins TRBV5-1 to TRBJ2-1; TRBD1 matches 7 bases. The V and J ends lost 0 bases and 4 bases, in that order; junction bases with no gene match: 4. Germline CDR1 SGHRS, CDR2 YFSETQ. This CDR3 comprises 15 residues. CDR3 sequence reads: CASSLEGQRYNEQFF. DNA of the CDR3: TGCGCCAGCAGCTTGGAGGGACAGCGTTACAATGAGCAGTTCTTC. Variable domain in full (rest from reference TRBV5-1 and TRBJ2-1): KAGVTQTPRYLIKTRGQQVTLSCSPISGHRSVSWYQQTPGQGLQFLFEYFSETQRNKGNFPGRFSGRQFSNSRSEMNVSTLELGDSALYLCASSLEGQRYNEQFFGPGTRLTVL.

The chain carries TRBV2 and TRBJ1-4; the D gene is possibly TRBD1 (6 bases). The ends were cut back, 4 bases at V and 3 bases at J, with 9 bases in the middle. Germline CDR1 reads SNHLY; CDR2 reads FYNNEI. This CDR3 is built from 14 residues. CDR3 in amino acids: CASSAQGSNEKLFF. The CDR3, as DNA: TGTGCCAGCAGTGCTCAGGGGTCTAATGAAAAACTGTTTTTT.

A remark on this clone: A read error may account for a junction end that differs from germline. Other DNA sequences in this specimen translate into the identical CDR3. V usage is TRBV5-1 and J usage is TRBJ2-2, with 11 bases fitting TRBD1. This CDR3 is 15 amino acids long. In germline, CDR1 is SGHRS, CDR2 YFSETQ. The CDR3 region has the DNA TGCGCCAGCAGTTTGGGACAGGGGGTCACCGGGGAGCTGTTTTTT. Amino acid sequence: CASSLGQGVTGELFF.